The 19 T cell receptor beta chains presented below share a single source sample, sequenced in a study of T cells in localized non-small cell lung cancer. Libraries were prepared by immunoSEQ multiplex PCR; TCRdb keeps only in-frame clonotypes and omits some of them. The data hold around 34,000 clones, with approximately 93% observed a single time. This specimen was peripheral blood, taken before any cancer treatment. The receptors were gathered from a female donor over 55 with stage I lung adenocarcinoma.

This chain connects TRBV19 to TRBJ2-2; 9 bases are a match to TRBD1. In germline, CDR1 is LNHDA, CDR2 SQIVND (reference sequence). V gave up 7 bases and J gave up 7 bases; unmatched junction bases: 13. The length of the CDR3 is 16 residues. The CDR3 sequence is CASMGRQGGPNGELFF. The CDR3 DNA reads TGTGCCAGTATGGGCCGACAGGGGGGCCCCAACGGGGAGCTGTTTTTT.

The V and J genes are TRBV9 and TRBJ2-4; no reliable D call. The CDR3 runs to 13 residues. Germline loops: CDR1 SGDLS, CDR2 YYNGEE. V was trimmed by 4 bases and J by 8 bases, leaving 13 bases between them. The CDR3 nucleotides read TGTGCCAGCAGCCCCCCCACTGGGGACATTCAGTACTTC. As protein: CASSPPTGDIQYF.

J is TRBJ2-5 and V is TRBV9, with 8 bases fitting TRBD2. The CDR3 totals 14 residues. The germline gives CDR1 SGDLS, CDR2 YYNGEE. The V segment lost 5 bases and the J segment 1 base; nucleotides outside the gene matches: 4. This CDR3 reads CASSSGNSQETQYF. CDR3 DNA sequence: TGTGCCAGCAGTAGCGGGAACTCCCAAGAGACCCAGTACTTC.

V gene TRBV5-1 combines with J gene TRBJ1-1; D gene unclear. This CDR3 region has 15 residues. V was shortened by 3 bases and J by 0 bases, with 12 bases between the two germline ends. The germline V gene has CDR1 SGHRS and CDR2 YFSETQ. The CDR3 spells CASSSLGLLNTEAFF. The CDR3 DNA reads TGCGCCAGCAGCTCGCTCGGACTTCTGAACACTGAAGCTTTCTTT.

V and J are TRBV19 and TRBJ1-5; D is uncertain. Germline V CDR1 and CDR2: LNHDA, SQIVND (reference sequence). Trimming stripped 1 base from V and 6 bases from J, with 7 bases between. The CDR3 totals 13 residues. The CDR3 spells CASSIAFGQPQHF. For the CDR3, the DNA is TGTGCCAGTAGTATAGCGTTCGGTCAGCCCCAGCATTTT.

As concerns this clone: Distinct nucleotide sequences in the sample also encode this CDR3. V usage is TRBV10-3 and J usage is TRBJ1-1; the match to TRBD1 covers 9 bases. Germline trimming cut 6 bases from V and 0 bases from J; bases unmatched to any gene: 2. Germline V lookup: CDR1 ENHRY, CDR2 SYGVKD. The CDR3 length is 14 residues. The CDR3 nucleotides are TGTGCCATCAGCAGACAGGGGGTGAACACTGAAGCTTTCTTT. Translated: CAISRQGVNTEAFF.

The gene calls are TRBV5-6 and TRBJ2-7; TRBD2 might be the D (6 bases). V was shortened by 4 bases and J by 7 bases, with 18 bases between the two germline ends. Germline CDR1 SGHDT, CDR2 YYEEEE. This CDR3 comprises 14 residues. The CDR3 DNA sequence: TGTGCCAGCAGCCTGCGGGGTTCTGGTTGGGAGCAGTACTTC. Its protein product is CASSLRGSGWEQYF.

V usage is TRBV30 and J usage is TRBJ2-3, with unresolved D. V was trimmed by 2 bases and J by 9 bases, leaving 15 bases between them. Germline-derived CDR1 and CDR2 are GTSNPN and SVGIG (reference sequence). The CDR3 consists of 13 residues. CDR3 protein: CAWSPDQVATQYF. For the CDR3, the DNA is TGTGCCTGGAGTCCCGATCAGGTCGCGACGCAGTATTTT.

The V call is TRBV11-1, the J call TRBJ2-4, with 11 bases matching TRBD2. The germline V gene encodes CDR1 SGHAT and CDR2 FQDESV (reference sequence). V gave up 5 bases and J gave up 0 bases; unmatched junction bases: 9. The CDR3 is 18 residues long. This CDR3 is CASSPGGTSGLAKNIQYF. CDR3 in DNA: TGTGCCAGCAGCCCTGGTGGGACTAGCGGACTAGCCAAAAACATTCAGTACTTC.

The chain employs TRBV6-5 and TRBJ2-3, with D hard to call. The germline V gene has CDR1 MNHEY and CDR2 SVGAGI. V was cut by 4 bases and J by 3 bases, with 2 bases left in between. The CDR3 loop spans 11 amino acids. This chain's CDR3 is CASSLTDTQYF. The CDR3 DNA reads TGTGCCAGCAGTTTGACAGATACGCAGTATTTT.

V usage is TRBV19 and J usage is TRBJ1-1; 7 nucleotides line up with TRBD1. The CDR3 has 13 residues. J gave up 10 bases and V 4 bases, and 9 bases lay outside the gene matches. Germline loops: CDR1 LNHDA, CDR2 SQIVND (reference sequence). DNA for the CDR3: TGTGCCAGTAGTACGTCGACAGGGCGGGTAGCTTTCTTT. Encoded protein: CASSTSTGRVAFF.

V is TRBV6-5 and J is TRBJ2-5; TRBD2 matches 11 bases. The CDR3 is made up of 16 amino acids. J gave up 6 bases and V 0 bases, and 6 bases lay outside the gene matches. Germline assignment: CDR1 MNHEY and CDR2 SVGAGI. The CDR3: CASSYSGSGGAQTQYF. The CDR3 bases are TGTGCCAGCAGTTACTCTGGTAGCGGGGGGGCGCAGACCCAGTACTTC.

J is TRBJ2-5 and V is TRBV9; tentatively, D is TRBD1 (5 bases). Trimming pared 0 bases from V and 3 bases from J, leaving 15 bases between. This CDR3 is 16 amino acids long. Germline assignment: CDR1 SGDLS and CDR2 YYNGEE. The chain's CDR3 is CASSVGPGIGEETQYF. CDR3 nucleotide sequence: TGTGCCAGCAGCGTAGGCCCGGGTATAGGGGAAGAGACCCAGTACTTC. Based on the CDR3 plus reference TRBV9 and TRBJ2-5, the full variable domain is DSGVTQTPKHLITATGQRVTLRCSPRSGDLSVYWYQQSLDQGLQFLIQYYNGEERAKGNILERFSAQQFPDLHSELNLSSLELGDSALYFCASSVGPGIGEETQYFGPGTRLLVL.

The chain uses TRBV13 and TRBJ2-7; TRBD1 matches 9 bases. The CDR3 consists of 15 residues. The germline V gene has CDR1 PRHDT and CDR2 FYEKMQ (reference sequence). J was trimmed by 5 bases and V by 5 bases; bases with no gene match: 10. As DNA, the CDR3 is TGTGCCAGCAGCAACCGGGACAGGGACGAGAACGAGCAGTACTTC. This sequence encodes CASSNRDRDENEQYF.

V and J are TRBV7-9 and TRBJ1-5; TRBD1 agrees at 7 bases. The germline V gene encodes CDR1 SEHNR and CDR2 FQNEAQ (reference sequence). The V segment lost 3 bases and the J segment 2 bases; nucleotides outside the gene matches: 1. The length of the CDR3 is 14 residues. The CDR3 loop is CASSFTGGNQPQHF. The CDR3 nucleotides are TGTGCCAGCAGCTTTACAGGGGGCAATCAGCCCCAGCATTTT.

The J gene is TRBJ1-2, the V gene TRBV21-1. TRBV21-1 is a known pseudogene. The CDR3 has 9 residues. This CDR3 reads CAIYYGYTF. The CDR3 DNA follows: TGTGCCATCTATTATGGCTACACCTTC.

CDR3: CASRSQGRNEKLFF. CDR3 sequence (DNA): TGTGCCAGTAGATCACAGGGGCGGAATGAAAAACTGTTTTTT. The J gene is TRBJ1-4, the V gene TRBV19; 7 nucleotides line up with TRBD1. V trimming: 6 bases; J trimming: 5 bases; junction bases outside the gene matches: 6. Germline CDR1 LNHDA, CDR2 SQIVND (reference sequence). CDR3 length equals 14 residues.

The chain combines TRBV5-4 with TRBJ2-7; D is uncertain. The CDR3 covers 15 residues. Trimming cost V 5 bases and J 3 bases, with 18 bases left between them. Germline V CDR1 and CDR2: SGHNT, YYREEE (reference sequence). The chain's CDR3 is CASSPGTSPDYEQYF. The CDR3 DNA follows: TGTGCCAGCAGTCCCGGAACTTCACCCGACTACGAGCAGTACTTC. Combining the CDR3 with reference TRBV5-4 and TRBJ2-7 gives the whole variable domain ETGVTQSPTHLIKTRGQQVTLRCSSQSGHNTVSWYQQALGQGPQFIFQYYREEENGRGNFPPRFSGLQFPNYSSELNVNALELDDSALYLCASSPGTSPDYEQYFGPGTRLTVT.

The chain is built from TRBV19 and TRBJ2-3; maybe TRBD1 (6 bases). The germline V and J ends were trimmed by 8 bases and 0 bases, with 18 bases remaining between them. CDR1 is LNHDA and CDR2 is SQIVND in the germline V gene (reference sequence). The length of the CDR3 is 16 residues. The CDR3 nucleotides read TGTGCCAGTGACAGATCCGGGACACTTAGCACAGATACGCAGTATTTT. It codes for CASDRSGTLSTDTQYF.